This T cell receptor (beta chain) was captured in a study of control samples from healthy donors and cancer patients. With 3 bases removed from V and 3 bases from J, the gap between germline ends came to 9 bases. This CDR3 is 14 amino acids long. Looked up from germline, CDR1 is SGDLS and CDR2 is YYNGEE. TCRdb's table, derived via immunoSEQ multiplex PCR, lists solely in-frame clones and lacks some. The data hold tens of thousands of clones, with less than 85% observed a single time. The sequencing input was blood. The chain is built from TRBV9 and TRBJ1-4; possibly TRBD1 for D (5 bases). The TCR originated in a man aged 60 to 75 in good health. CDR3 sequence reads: CASSAGFANEKLFF. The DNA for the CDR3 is TGTGCCAGCAGCGCAGGGTTTGCTAATGAAAAACTGTTTTTT.